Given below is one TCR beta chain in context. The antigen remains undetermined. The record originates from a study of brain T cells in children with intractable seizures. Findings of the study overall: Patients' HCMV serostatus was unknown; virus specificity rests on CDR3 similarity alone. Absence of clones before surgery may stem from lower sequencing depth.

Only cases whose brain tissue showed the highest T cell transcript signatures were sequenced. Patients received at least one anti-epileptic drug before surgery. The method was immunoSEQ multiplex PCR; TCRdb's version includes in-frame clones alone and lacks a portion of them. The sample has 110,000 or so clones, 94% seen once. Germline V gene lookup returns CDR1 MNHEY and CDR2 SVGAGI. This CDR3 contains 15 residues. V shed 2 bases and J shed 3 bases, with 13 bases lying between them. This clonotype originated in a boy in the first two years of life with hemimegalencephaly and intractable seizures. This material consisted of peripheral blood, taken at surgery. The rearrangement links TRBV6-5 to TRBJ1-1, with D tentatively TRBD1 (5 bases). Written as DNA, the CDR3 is TGTGCCAGCAGTTACAAGGGGCCCGGGGACACTGAAGCTTTCTTT. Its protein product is CASSYKGPGDTEAFF.